This T cell receptor beta chain was obtained from a study of shared clonotypes between healthy human individuals. The CDR3 loop spans 18 amino acids. Trimming removed 1 base from V and 9 bases from J; junction bases left unmatched: 16. Per germline, CDR1 MNHNS and CDR2 SASEGT. The assay was immunoSEQ multiplex PCR, and TCRdb's table has in-frame clones only and misses some. The repertoire holds roughly 1.5 million clones, 98% seen once, with about 0.42% in the top ten. CD4+ cell separation produced CD45RA+ naive and CD45RA-negative memory subsets. The TCR was taken from a man aged 30 to 39 in good health. This sequence joins TRBV6-1 and TRBJ2-1; 9 bases are shared with TRBD2. Sequencing was carried out using naive CD4+ T cells sorted from blood. Subset of the sample: CD45RA+ positively selected. Here the CDR3 DNA reads TGTGCCAGCAGTGAAGGAGGAGTAGCGGGAGTCTTGTTCATTGAGCAGTTCTTC. Its protein product is CASSEGGVAGVLFIEQFF.